Listed here are 28 T cell receptor beta chains from one sample, sequenced in a study of CD8+ T cells in alopecia areata. Noted treatment: oral pan-JAK inhibitor, 5-10 mg twice daily. After isolation, RNA underwent reverse transcription to generate cDNA as the sequencing template. Method: immunoSEQ multiplex PCR; TCRdb's copy keeps in-frame clones and lacks some. The profile covers over 35,000 clones, with over 85% appearing a single time and approximately 20% taken by the ten largest. Sequencing was performed on CD8+ T cells sorted from blood, taken at week 24, from a patient treated with tofacitinib. These receptors all come from a human donor with alopecia areata.

The chain employs TRBV6-5 and TRBJ2-2; D gene ambiguous. Germline CDR1 MNHEY, CDR2 SVGAGI. Trimming pared 0 bases from V and 7 bases from J, leaving 9 bases between. This CDR3 comprises 14 residues. DNA for the CDR3: TGTGCCAGCAGTTACTCGTCGCTAGTCGGGGAGCTGTTTTTT. It is translated as CASSYSSLVGELFF.

The chain employs TRBV12-5 and TRBJ2-4, with 9 bases matching TRBD1. The CDR3 totals 15 residues. CDR1 and CDR2 (germline): LGHNT, FRNRAP. Unmatched junction bases numbered 9, after V lost 5 bases and J lost 7 bases. CDR3 in amino acids: CASGPTWGTGNIQYF. Here the CDR3 DNA reads TGTGCTAGTGGTCCTACCTGGGGGACAGGGAACATTCAGTACTTC.

The chain combines TRBV5-6 with TRBJ2-7; no firm D call. The CDR3 extends over 15 amino acids. CDR1 SGHDT and CDR2 YYEEEE come from the germline V gene. Trimming removed 0 bases at V and 5 bases at J, with 15 bases between. In DNA, the CDR3 is TGTGCCAGCAGCTTGGCGGCAGGCCGTTTCCACGAGCAGTACTTC. It encodes CASSLAAGRFHEQYF.

V is TRBV15 and J is TRBJ1-1; D is possibly TRBD1 (6 bases). Per the germline V gene, CDR1 is LNHNV and CDR2 is YYDKDF (reference sequence). The V end lost 5 bases, the J end lost 1 base, and 8 bases lay between the germline ends. The CDR3 sequence is 13 residues long. The chain's CDR3 is CATSPRGNTEAFF. The CDR3 nucleotides read TGTGCCACCAGCCCCAGGGGGAACACTGAAGCTTTCTTT.

The chain is built from TRBV2 and TRBJ2-1, with a weak D call TRBD1 (6 bases). Trimming left V 7 bases short and J 3 bases short, with 13 bases between. Germline-derived CDR1 and CDR2 are SNHLY and FYNNEI. The CDR3 covers 14 residues. The CDR3: CASNRDKNYNEQFF. In DNA, the CDR3 is TGTGCCAGCAATAGGGACAAAAACTACAATGAGCAGTTCTTC.

The chain joins TRBV6-1 to TRBJ2-3; D is possibly TRBD2 (7 bases). With 4 bases removed from V and 4 bases from J, the gap between germline ends came to 24 bases. CDR1 MNHNS and CDR2 SASEGT come from the germline V gene. This CDR3 comprises 18 residues. CDR3 nucleotide sequence: TGTGCCAGCAGTGCCGAAGGAGGCCGCGGGGGCAGAGCAGATACGCAGTATTTT. Protein product: CASSAEGGRGGRADTQYF.

This clone ranks as medium-sized (0.01 to 0.1%). The rearrangement joins TRBV12-5 to TRBJ2-2; TRBD1 is a possible D gene (5 bases). The CDR3 has 16 amino acids. Trimming stripped 3 bases from V and 1 base from J, with 12 bases between. Germline CDR1 reads LGHNT; CDR2 reads FRNRAP. This CDR3 reads CASGLGGRVNTGELFF. CDR3 coding DNA: TGTGCTAGTGGTTTAGGCGGCAGGGTGAACACCGGGGAGCTGTTTTTT.

The J gene is TRBJ2-3, the V gene TRBV2; TRBD2 agrees at 13 bases. Trimming removed 8 bases from V and 2 bases from J; junction bases left unmatched: 7. CDR3 size: 16 residues. The V gene's germline CDR1 is SNHLY and CDR2 FYNNEI. The CDR3 region is CASRPGLAGLTDTQYF. The CDR3 nucleotides are TGTGCCAGCCGGCCGGGACTAGCGGGGCTCACAGATACGCAGTATTTT.

The CDR3 sequence is CASSLGEGIIYEQYF. The CDR3 nucleotides read TGTGCCAGCAGCTTAGGGGAGGGAATTATCTACGAGCAGTACTTC. This sequence joins TRBV7-9 and TRBJ2-5; 7 bases line up with TRBD2. The assigned J gene may be wrong: the sequence end matches TRBJ2-7 better. This CDR3 has 15 amino acids. Germline CDR1 SEHNR, CDR2 FQNEAQ (reference sequence).

The V call is TRBV6-5, the J call TRBJ1-1; TRBD1 is a possible D gene (5 bases). Germline loops: CDR1 MNHEY, CDR2 SVGAGI. This CDR3 contains 13 residues. Trimming took off 2 bases at V and 3 bases at J, with 7 bases between the two ends. CDR3 amino acids: CASSYRQHTEAFF. For the CDR3, the DNA is TGTGCCAGCAGTTACAGACAGCACACTGAAGCTTTCTTT.

V gene TRBV2 combines with J gene TRBJ2-5; tentatively, D is TRBD2 (6 bases). This CDR3 is built from 14 residues. Germline CDR1 reads SNHLY; CDR2 reads FYNNEI. The V and J ends lost 9 bases and 2 bases respectively, with 16 bases between them. The CDR3 DNA follows: TGTGCCAGTTACCAAGAGGGGAGGCAAGAGACCCAGTACTTC. Translation gives CASYQEGRQETQYF.

The chain recombines TRBV29-1 with TRBJ2-7; D ambiguous. Germline CDR1 is SQVTM and CDR2 is ANQGSEA. V shed 4 bases and J shed 3 bases, with 13 bases lying between them. This CDR3 has 13 residues. Here the CDR3 reads CSVVRTDLYEQYF. CDR3 coding DNA: TGCAGCGTTGTCAGGACGGATCTCTACGAGCAGTACTTC.

The chain carries TRBV2 and TRBJ2-7; D tentatively reads TRBD1 or TRBD2 (6 bases each). Trimming took off 3 bases at V and 2 bases at J, with 11 bases between the two ends. CDR1 SNHLY and CDR2 FYNNEI come from the germline V gene. The CDR3 extends over 14 amino acids. The CDR3 is CASSDTGATYEQYF. The CDR3 DNA follows: TGTGCCAGCAGTGACACGGGGGCCACCTACGAGCAGTACTTC.

This clone was recorded only once. The chain combines TRBV27 with TRBJ2-3; TRBD2 matches at 13 bases. The CDR3 has 16 amino acids. V gave up 5 bases and J gave up 4 bases; unmatched junction bases: 6. The V gene's germline CDR1 is MNHEY and CDR2 SMNVEV (reference sequence). CDR3 protein: CASSVTSGGMADTQYF. The DNA of the CDR3 is TGTGCCAGCAGTGTGACTAGCGGGGGGATGGCAGATACGCAGTATTTT.

The V and J genes are TRBV19 and TRBJ1-5; unclear D gene. V gave up 6 bases and J gave up 4 bases, with 13 bases separating them. This CDR3 region has 14 residues. Germline V gene lookup returns CDR1 LNHDA and CDR2 SQIVND (reference sequence). The CDR3 coding sequence is TGTGCCAGTAGATTTCGGGGAGGAAATCAGCCCCAGCATTTT. As protein: CASRFRGGNQPQHF.

Of note for this clone: A read error may produce the germline difference seen at one junction end. This rearrangement joins TRBV27 to TRBJ2-1; possible D gene TRBD2, 7 bases. The CDR3 consists of 14 residues. Germline CDR1 reads MNHEY; CDR2 reads SMNVEV (reference sequence). The CDR3 protein is CASSWAGAYTEQFF. In nucleotides, the CDR3 is TGTGCCAGCAGTTGGGCGGGGGCCTACACTGAGCAGTTCTTC.

The chain carries TRBV9 and TRBJ2-1; 13 bases agree with TRBD2. CDR1 and CDR2 from the germline V gene are SGDLS and YYNGEE. The CDR3 contains 15 residues. The trim removed 4 bases at V and 8 bases at J, leaving 6 bases unmatched. The CDR3 nucleotides are TGTGCCAGCAGCCCACTAGCGGGGGGGCTTGATGAGCAGTTCTTC. Protein: CASSPLAGGLDEQFF.

The V gene is TRBV28, the J gene TRBJ2-1; 10 bases align to TRBD2. J lost 4 bases, V lost 5 bases, and 8 bases had no gene match. The CDR3 has 16 amino acids. Germline V gene data show CDR1 as MDHEN and CDR2 as SYDVKM. CDR3 nucleotides: TGTGCCAGCAGTAACCCCGGGACTAGCGCGTACAATGAGCAGTTCTTC. It codes for CASSNPGTSAYNEQFF. The full variable domain, with the rest looked up from reference TRBV28 and TRBJ2-1, is DVKVTQSSRYLVKRTGEKVFLECVQDMDHENMFWYRQDPGLGLRLIYFSYDVKMKEKGDIPEGYSVSREKKERFSLILESASTNQTSMYLCASSNPGTSAYNEQFFGPGTRLTVL.

The chain is built from TRBV27 and TRBJ2-7, with TRBD1 as a possible D gene (6 bases). The CDR3 spans 14 residues. Between the trimmed V and J ends, which lost 6 bases and 2 bases, there was a span of 14 bases. Germline values: CDR1 MNHEY, CDR2 SMNVEV (reference sequence). The CDR3 spells CASSQDRFTYEQYF. The CDR3 DNA reads as TGTGCCAGCAGCCAGGACAGATTCACCTACGAGCAGTACTTC.

This chain links TRBV5-4 with TRBJ2-7; D not resolved. The CDR3 length is 14 residues. Germline V lookup: CDR1 SGHNT, CDR2 YYREEE (reference sequence). Trimming removed 0 bases from V and 3 bases from J, with 10 bases in between. This chain's CDR3 is CASSLASADYEQYF. In nucleotides, the CDR3 is TGTGCCAGCAGCTTGGCCTCGGCGGACTACGAGCAGTACTTC.

The chain links TRBV10-3 to TRBJ2-5; 9 bases agree with TRBD2. The CDR3 covers 17 residues. CDR1 and CDR2 from the germline V gene are ENHRY and SYGVKD. The junction had 10 bases not matched to a gene; V was cut back by 3 bases and J by 2 bases. CDR3 DNA sequence: TGTGCCATCAGTGAACTACCATCGGGACTAGCTCAAGAGACCCAGTACTTC. Its protein is CAISELPSGLAQETQYF.

This chain uses TRBV27 with TRBJ2-1; TRBD2 matches at 7 bases. V trimming: 6 bases; J trimming: 7 bases; junction bases outside the gene matches: 9. In germline, CDR1 is MNHEY, CDR2 SMNVEV (reference sequence). The CDR3 totals 14 residues. This chain's CDR3 is CASSPTSSRNEQFF. In DNA, the CDR3 is TGTGCCAGCAGCCCGACTAGCTCTAGGAATGAGCAGTTCTTC.

The chain carries TRBV7-2 and TRBJ2-7; possibly TRBD2 for D (6 bases). Germline lookup yields CDR1 SGHTA and CDR2 FQGNSA. V lost 5 bases to trimming and J lost 3 bases, with 17 bases between them. The CDR3 extends over 15 amino acids. CDR3 nucleotide sequence: TGTGCCAGCAGCGCATTTGGGGGGACGAACTACGAGCAGTACTTC. It encodes CASSAFGGTNYEQYF.

V usage is TRBV4-1 and J usage is TRBJ2-7, with TRBD1 matching 7 bases. This CDR3 is built from 16 residues. Germline V gives CDR1 MGHRA, CDR2 YSYEKL. Trimming cost V 0 bases and J 3 bases; bases outside gene matches: 8. CDR3 DNA: TGCGCCAGCAGCCAAGACGCCGGACAGGTTCTCTACGAGCAGTACTTC. It is translated as CASSQDAGQVLYEQYF.

The V and J genes are TRBV27 and TRBJ2-1; the D is unclear. Between the trimmed V and J ends, which lost 5 bases and 0 bases, there was a span of 8 bases. The CDR3 loop spans 14 amino acids. Germline V lookup: CDR1 MNHEY, CDR2 SMNVEV (reference sequence). CDR3 sequence (DNA): TGTGCCAGCAGTCCCCCCCTCTCCTACAATGAGCAGTTCTTC. This sequence encodes CASSPPLSYNEQFF.

The chain employs TRBV7-6 and TRBJ2-1; D unclear. The CDR3 has 14 amino acids. V gave up 5 bases and J gave up 1 base, with 9 bases separating them. The germline V gene encodes CDR1 SGHVS and CDR2 FNYEAQ. The CDR3, as DNA: TGTGCCAGCAGCCCGGGCACTTCCTACAATGAGCAGTTCTTC. It encodes CASSPGTSYNEQFF. The full variable domain, in which reference TRBV7-6 and TRBJ2-1 provide the parts outside the CDR3, is GAGVSQSPRYKVTKRGQDVALRCDPISGHVSLYWYRQALGQGPEFLTYFNYEAQQDKSGLPNDRFSAERPEGSISTLTIQRTEQRDSAMYRCASSPGTSYNEQFFGPGTRLTVL.

The chain uses TRBV23-1 and TRBJ2-3; 8 nucleotides align to TRBD2. TRBV23-1 is an ORF for which the function is uncertain. This CDR3 is 16 amino acids long. J gave up 1 base and V 4 bases, and 7 bases lay outside the gene matches. This CDR3 reads CASSPSRREGTDTQYF. CDR3 coding DNA: TGCGCCAGCAGTCCCTCGAGGCGGGAGGGCACAGATACGCAGTATTTT.

The chain employs TRBV28 and TRBJ2-1; D gene ambiguous. V was shortened by 8 bases and J by 5 bases, with 19 bases between the two germline ends. Germline V CDR1 and CDR2: MDHEN, SYDVKM. The CDR3 runs 15 residues. The CDR3: CASRSTVLANNEQFF. DNA for the CDR3: TGTGCCAGCCGAAGTACAGTGTTGGCAAACAATGAGCAGTTCTTC.